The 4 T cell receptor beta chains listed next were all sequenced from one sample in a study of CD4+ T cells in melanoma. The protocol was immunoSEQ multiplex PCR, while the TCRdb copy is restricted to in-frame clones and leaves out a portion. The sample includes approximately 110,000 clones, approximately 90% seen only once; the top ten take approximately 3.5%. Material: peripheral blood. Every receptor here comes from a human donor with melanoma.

The DNA for the CDR3 is TGTGCCAGCAGTGCGGGGGACAGGTCCTACGAGCAGTACTTC. Encoded protein: CASSAGDRSYEQYF. The chain combines TRBV7-2 with TRBJ2-7, with a tentative D call TRBD1 (8 bases). The CDR3 runs 14 residues. Trimming cost V 6 bases and J 1 base, with 13 bases left between them. Germline CDR1 SGHTA, CDR2 FQGNSA.

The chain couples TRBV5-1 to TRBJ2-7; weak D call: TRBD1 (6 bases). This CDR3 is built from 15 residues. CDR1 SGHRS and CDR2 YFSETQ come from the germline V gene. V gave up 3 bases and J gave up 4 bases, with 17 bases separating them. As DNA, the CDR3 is TGCGCCAGCAGCTCTGTGGTGGGGGCAGGTTACGAGCAGTACTTC. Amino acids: CASSSVVGAGYEQYF.

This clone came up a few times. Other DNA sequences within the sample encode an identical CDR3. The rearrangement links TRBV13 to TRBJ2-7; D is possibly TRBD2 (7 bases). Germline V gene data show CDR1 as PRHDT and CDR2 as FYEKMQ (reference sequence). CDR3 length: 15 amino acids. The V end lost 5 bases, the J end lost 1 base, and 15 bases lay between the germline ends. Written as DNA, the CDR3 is TGTGCCAGCAGCGCACAGGGAGGGGATTCCTACGAGCAGTACTTC. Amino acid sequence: CASSAQGGDSYEQYF.

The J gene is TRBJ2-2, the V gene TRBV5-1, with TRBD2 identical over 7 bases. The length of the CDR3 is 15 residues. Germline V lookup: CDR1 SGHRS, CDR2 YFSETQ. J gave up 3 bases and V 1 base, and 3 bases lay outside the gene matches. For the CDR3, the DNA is TGCGCCAGCAGCTTGCTTCTAGCGGACACCGGGGAGCTGTTTTTT. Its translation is CASSLLLADTGELFF.